This is a list of T cell receptor beta chains from one sample in a study of radiotherapy plus CTLA-4 blockade in lung cancer. The repertoire was sequenced with immunoSEQ multiplex PCR; TCRdb's copy has only in-frame clones and lacks some. The sample records under 45,000 clones, more than 75% being singletons. This sample comprised peripheral blood, obtained from a patient treated with radiotherapy plus ipilimumab. The origin of the receptors is a human donor with non-small cell lung cancer that progressed on radiotherapy plus ipilimumab. Both conserved end residues are part of each CDR3. A D gene is named only where the DNA matches it firmly. Some rows have no size entry. The others give once, few or many, or a class for an expanded clone.

V gene	D gene	J gene	clone size	CDR3 protein	CDR3 DNA
TRBV5-1	TRBD1	TRBJ1-6	.	CASSLGGGEGNSPLHF	TGCGCCAGCAGCTTGGGAGGGGGCGAGGGTAATTCACCCCTCCACTTT
TRBV6-6	TRBD2	TRBJ2-3	.	CASNRGGYTDTQYF	TGTGCCAGCAACCGGGGGGGGTACACAGATACGCAGTATTTT
TRBV5-1	.	TRBJ2-7	.	CASSLAGAGLYEQYF	TGCGCCAGCAGCTTGGCCGGTGCGGGTTTATACGAGCAGTACTTC
TRBV19	.	TRBJ1-5	.	CASSPRGTRTSSYSNQPQHF	TGTGCCAGTAGTCCCAGGGGTACGCGTACCTCCTCATATAGCAATCAGCCCCAGCATTTT
TRBV29-1	.	TRBJ2-2	.	CSGYRFGELFF	TGCAGCGGGTACAGGTTCGGGGAGCTGTTTTTT
TRBV12-5	TRBD2	TRBJ2-3	.	CASGLVMVAGESDTQYF	TGTGCTAGTGGTTTGGTAATGGTAGCGGGGGAGTCAGATACGCAGTATTTT
TRBV9	.	TRBJ2-1	.	CASSPGTYNEQFF	TGTGCCAGCAGCCCGGGGACTTACAATGAGCAGTTCTTC
TRBV6-5	TRBD1	TRBJ1-6	few	CASSYTGTGNSPLHF	TGTGCCAGCAGTTACACCGGGACAGGGAATTCACCCCTCCACTTT
TRBV18	.	TRBJ1-2	.	CASSPETKQGYTF	TGTGCCAGCTCACCAGAGACTAAGCAGGGCTACACCTTC
TRBV5-1	.	TRBJ2-3	.	CASRGASSRPTDTQYF	TGCGCCAGCAGAGGGGCCAGCAGCAGACCCACAGATACGCAGTATTTT
TRBV4-1	.	TRBJ1-1	.	CASSQWLALEAFF	TGCGCCAGCAGCCAGTGGTTAGCACTTGAAGCTTTCTTT
TRBV14	.	TRBJ1-4	.	CASSRGSIINEKLFF	TGTGCCAGCAGTCGGGGGAGCATTATCAATGAAAAACTGTTTTTT
TRBV5-6	TRBD2	TRBJ2-3	few	CASSPGTSGGRAQYF	TGTGCCAGCAGCCCCGGGACTAGCGGGGGCAGGGCGCAGTATTTT
TRBV27	TRBD2	TRBJ2-3	.	CASRGPSGGTDTQYF	TGTGCCAGCAGAGGGCCTAGCGGGGGGACAGATACGCAGTATTTT
TRBV7-8	.	TRBJ2-6	few	CASSLAGAYGANVLTF	TGTGCCAGCAGCTTAGCAGGGGCGTACGGGGCCAACGTCCTGACTTTC
TRBV5-1	TRBD1	TRBJ2-1	.	CASSTGQDYNEQFF	TGCGCCAGCAGTACGGGACAGGACTACAATGAGCAGTTCTTC
TRBV6-1	.	TRBJ2-7	.	CASRRIQGSDEQYF	TGTGCCAGCAGGCGCATCCAGGGGTCGGACGAGCAGTACTTC
TRBV19	.	TRBJ1-2	once	CASSIGGNYGYTF	TGTGCCAGTAGTATCGGGGGGAACTATGGCTACACCTTC
TRBV7-8	TRBD1	TRBJ1-2	.	CASSYGTGLGYTF	TGTGCCAGCAGCTATGGGACAGGGCTAGGCTACACCTTC
TRBV19	.	TRBJ2-6	.	CASSTTGLSLSGANVLTF	TGTGCCAGTAGTACAACAGGGCTCAGTCTCTCTGGGGCCAACGTCCTGACTTTC
TRBV19	TRBD1	TRBJ1-5	.	CASSIVVGQRNQPQHF	TGTGCCAGTAGTATAGTAGTGGGACAGAGAAATCAGCCCCAGCATTTT
TRBV19	.	TRBJ2-3	.	CASSSGDRYTDTQYF	TGTGCCAGTAGTTCGGGGGACAGATATACAGATACGCAGTATTTT
TRBV5-6	.	TRBJ1-2	few	CASSPEGGYTF	TGTGCCAGCAGCCCTGAGGGTGGCTACACCTTC
TRBV6-1	TRBD2	TRBJ2-3	.	CASSEGGLAGFVLSADTQYF	TGTGCCAGCAGTGAAGGGGGACTAGCGGGGTTTGTATTATCTGCAGATACGCAGTATTTT
TRBV19	TRBD1	TRBJ1-1	few	CASSADRDNTEAFF	TGTGCCAGTAGTGCGGACAGGGACAACACTGAAGCTTTCTTT
TRBV5-1	TRBD2	TRBJ2-5	.	CASSFTSGGLQETQYF	TGCGCCAGCAGCTTTACTAGCGGGGGGCTACAAGAGACCCAGTACTTC
TRBV5-6	TRBD2	TRBJ2-5	.	CASSLFSGGPSQTQYF	TGTGCCAGCAGTCTTTTTAGCGGGGGGCCTTCGCAGACCCAGTACTTC
TRBV7-9	TRBD1	TRBJ1-4	once	CASSEGQGPLNEKLFF	TGTGCCAGCAGCGAGGGACAGGGGCCACTTAATGAAAAACTGTTTTTT
TRBV7-6	TRBD1	TRBJ2-1	.	CASSLGTGERNEQFF	TGTGCCAGCAGCTTAGGGACAGGGGAGCGGAATGAGCAGTTCTTC
TRBV6-6	.	TRBJ1-2	once	CASSLSGEGNYGYTF	TGTGCCAGCAGTCTGTCCGGTGAGGGCAACTATGGCTACACCTTC
TRBV2	.	TRBJ2-5	.	CASSARGETQYF	TGTGCCAGCAGCGCAAGGGGAGAGACCCAGTACTTC
TRBV7-9	.	TRBJ1-1	.	CASNRDTPNTEAFF	TGTGCCAGCAACCGGGACACCCCGAACACTGAAGCTTTCTTT
TRBV9	TRBD2	TRBJ2-7	.	CASSVGTSGARDSYEQYF	TGTGCCAGCAGCGTCGGGACTAGCGGGGCGAGGGACTCCTACGAGCAGTACTTC
TRBV7-3	TRBD2	TRBJ2-2	.	CASSFAGANTGELFF	TGTGCCAGCAGCTTCGCGGGGGCGAACACCGGGGAGCTGTTTTTT
TRBV5-1	TRBD2	TRBJ2-5	once	CASSLGTWTSGVQETQYF	TGCGCCAGCAGCTTGGGGACCTGGACTAGCGGGGTCCAAGAGACCCAGTACTTC
TRBV4-3	.	TRBJ1-4	.	CASSQAGLANEKLFF	TGCGCCAGCAGCCAAGCTGGCCTCGCTAATGAAAAACTGTTTTTT
TRBV27	TRBD1	TRBJ2-3	few	CASIQQGADTQYF	TGTGCCAGCATACAACAGGGGGCAGATACGCAGTATTTT
TRBV7-3	.	TRBJ2-3	.	CASSSGRGGTDTQYF	TGTGCCAGCAGCTCAGGGCGGGGTGGCACAGATACGCAGTATTTT
TRBV6-1	.	TRBJ1-1	.	CASSEQENTEAFF	TGTGCCAGCAGTGAACAGGAGAACACTGAAGCTTTCTTT
TRBV19	.	TRBJ2-2	.	CASSGGISRATRELFF	TGTGCCAGCTCAGGGGGGATCTCTCGGGCCACCAGGGAGCTGTTTTTT
TRBV9	.	TRBJ1-2	.	CASSPHTSDYGYTF	TGTGCCAGCAGCCCACACACCTCTGACTATGGCTACACCTTC
TRBV14	TRBD2	TRBJ2-1	.	CASSRGLAVYNEQFF	TGTGCCAGCAGCCGAGGACTAGCGGTCTACAATGAGCAGTTCTTC
TRBV5-4	.	TRBJ1-1	.	CASRFDRLGEAFF	TGTGCCAGCAGATTTGACAGGTTGGGTGAAGCTTTCTTT
TRBV7-3	.	TRBJ2-1	.	CASSLSSSGNEQFF	TGTGCCAGCAGCCTAAGCTCGTCCGGGAATGAGCAGTTCTTC
TRBV11-2	.	TRBJ2-3	.	CASSLDLGTDTQYF	TGTGCCAGCAGCTTAGATCTCGGCACAGATACGCAGTATTTT
TRBV6-6	TRBD1	TRBJ1-6	few	CASIRDRANSPLHF	TGTGCCAGCATCCGGGACAGGGCAAATTCACCCCTCCACTTT
TRBV5-5	.	TRBJ1-1	.	CASSFSSLNTEAFF	TGTGCCAGCAGCTTCTCGTCTTTGAACACTGAAGCTTTCTTT
TRBV9	TRBD1	TRBJ2-2	.	CASSVEGQGQGSRTGELFF	TGTGCCAGCAGCGTAGAGGGCCAGGGACAGGGAAGTAGGACCGGGGAGCTGTTTTTT
TRBV5-1	TRBD2	TRBJ2-7	.	CASSLDPSGVAYEQYF	TGCGCCAGCAGCTTGGATCCTAGCGGGGTAGCCTACGAGCAGTACTTC
TRBV5-7	TRBD1	TRBJ2-3	.	CASSARTGGLTDTQYF	TGTGCCAGCAGCGCCAGGACAGGAGGCCTCACAGATACGCAGTATTTT
TRBV5-6	.	TRBJ1-1	.	CASSLEEFSTEAFF	TGTGCCAGCAGCTTGGAAGAGTTTAGCACTGAAGCTTTCTTT
TRBV10-1	.	TRBJ2-7	.	CASSGGPYEQYF	TGCGCCAGCAGTGGAGGTCCCTACGAGCAGTACTTC
TRBV4-1	.	TRBJ2-2	.	CASSQVPGDYTGELFF	TGCGCCAGCAGCCAAGTCCCAGGGGATTACACCGGGGAGCTGTTTTTT
TRBV5-4	.	TRBJ2-2	.	CASSLERVTGELFF	TGTGCCAGCAGCTTGGAGAGGGTCACCGGGGAGCTGTTTTTT